The rows below give T cell receptor beta chains drawn from one sample of a study of blood T cell repertoires in COVID-19. The assay was immunoSEQ multiplex PCR, and TCRdb's table has in-frame clones only and misses some. The data contain about 160,000 clones, less than 85% of them singletons. Sequencing was performed on peripheral blood. All receptors come from a human donor with acute or convalescent COVID-19. The donor label of this sample is uncertain. The CDR3 runs from the conserved cysteine through the conserved F or W. D genes are given only for firm matches. Clone size is not always given. Where it is, it says once, few, many or a class for expanded clones.

>TRBV6-5|-|-|TRBJ2-1
CASSYGGLAYNEQFF
TGTGCCAGCAGTTACGGAGGGCTAGCCTACAATGAGCAGTTCTTC
>TRBV6-1|-|-|TRBJ2-7
CASSDPRGSSYEQYF
TGTGCCAGCAGTGACCCCAGGGGCTCATCCTACGAGCAGTACTTC
>TRBV3-1/TRBV3-2|TRBD1|-|TRBJ1-3
CASSQDRAAGNTIYF
TGTGCCAGCAGTCAGGACAGGGCTGCTGGAAACACCATATATTTT
>TRBV19|TRBD1|-|TRBJ2-2
CASSFGQGVGELFF
TGTGCCAGTAGTTTCGGACAGGGGGTCGGGGAGCTGTTTTTT
>TRBV5-8|TRBD1|-|TRBJ2-3
CASSFLGTGKRTDTQYF
TGTGCCAGCAGCTTCCTGGGGACAGGGAAACGCACAGATACGCAGTATTTT
>TRBV25-1|-|-|TRBJ1-1
CASSRVGGANTEAFF
TGTGCCAGCAGTCGGGTAGGGGGGGCTAACACTGAAGCTTTCTTT
>TRBV24-1|-|-|TRBJ2-5
CATSGRRGYQETQYF
TGTGCCACCAGTGGGAGGCGAGGGTACCAAGAGACCCAGTACTTC
>TRBV10-1|-|-|TRBJ1-1
CASSVGAATEAFF
TGCGCCAGCAGTGTGGGGGCAGCGACTGAAGCTTTCTTT
>TRBV28|-|-|TRBJ1-4
CASSLREKLFF
TGTGCCAGCAGTCTCCGTGAAAAACTGTTTTTT
>TRBV19|TRBD1|-|TRBJ1-5
CASKDHSGTGTFSNQPQHF
TGTGCCAGTAAGGACCACTCCGGGACAGGGACTTTTAGCAATCAGCCCCAGCATTTT
>TRBV18|TRBD1|-|TRBJ1-1
CASSPDRGSEAFF
TGTGCCAGCTCACCCGACAGGGGTTCTGAAGCTTTCTTT
>TRBV15|TRBD2|-|TRBJ2-3
CATQRFSSSGGKWYF
TGTGCCACTCAAAGATTCTCGTCTAGCGGGGGGAAGTGGTATTTT
>TRBV6-5|-|-|TRBJ1-2
CASRPSRANYGYTF
TGTGCCAGCAGGCCTAGTAGAGCTAACTATGGCTACACCTTC
>TRBV7-2|TRBD1|-|TRBJ1-1
CASKGQGGNTEAFF
TGTGCCAGCAAGGGACAGGGTGGGAACACTGAAGCTTTCTTT
>TRBV6-5|-|-|TRBJ2-1
CASSTRDHEQFF
TGTGCCAGCAGTACCAGGGATCATGAGCAGTTCTTC
>TRBV6-6|-|-|TRBJ1-3
CASSPEGSGNTIYF
TGTGCCAGCAGCCCGGAGGGCTCTGGAAACACCATATATTTT
>TRBV19|-|-|TRBJ1-1
CASSLIQGSNTEAFF
TGTGCCAGTAGCTTAATTCAGGGAAGTAACACTGAAGCTTTCTTT
>TRBV5-1|TRBD1|-|TRBJ1-2
CASSSGQGGYGYTF
TGCGCCAGCAGTTCGGGACAGGGGGGCTATGGCTACACCTTC
>TRBV5-1|TRBD2|-|TRBJ2-3
CASSLGQGGVDTQYF
TGCGCCAGCAGCTTGGGCCAGGGAGGGGTAGATACGCAGTATTTT
>TRBV19|-|once|TRBJ1-3
CATGRTGSGNTIYF
TGTGCCACCGGACGAACAGGCTCTGGAAACACCATATATTTT
>TRBV18|-|few|TRBJ1-1
CASSRGMNTEAFF
TGTGCCAGCTCACGAGGCATGAACACTGAAGCTTTCTTT
>TRBV30|-|-|TRBJ2-7
CAWSQDRYEQYF
TGTGCCTGGAGCCAGGACAGATACGAGCAGTACTTC
>TRBV6-5|TRBD1|-|TRBJ1-2
CASSQTGDYGYTF
TGTGCCAGCAGTCAGACAGGGGACTATGGCTACACCTTC
>TRBV18|TRBD1|-|TRBJ1-2
CASSPGTGNGYTF
TGTGCCAGCTCACCCGGGACAGGGAACGGCTACACCTTC
>TRBV6-5|TRBD1|-|TRBJ1-2
CASKLTGRYGYTF
TGTGCCAGCAAGCTGACAGGGCGCTATGGCTACACCTTC
>TRBV7-2|TRBD1|-|TRBJ1-1
CASSLDRGNTEAFF
TGTGCCAGCAGCTTAGACAGGGGGAACACTGAAGCTTTCTTT
>TRBV6-5|-|-|TRBJ2-5
CASRPGVGSQETQYF
TGTGCCAGCAGACCGGGGGTGGGGTCCCAAGAGACCCAGTACTTC
>TRBV6-5|-|-|TRBJ1-4
CASSSQDSGYEKLFF
TGTGCCAGCAGCTCCCAGGACAGCGGATATGAAAAACTGTTTTTT
>TRBV27|TRBD1|-|TRBJ1-4
CASRTRSTGRNEKLFF
TGTGCCAGCAGAACCCGATCGACAGGGCGAAATGAAAAACTGTTTTTT
>TRBV29-1|TRBD1|-|TRBJ1-5
CSVPGTADGPQHF
TGCAGCGTCCCCGGGACAGCGGATGGGCCCCAGCATTTT
>TRBV9|-|-|TRBJ2-2
CASSVGAGAYTGELFF
TGTGCCAGCAGCGTAGGGGCGGGGGCGTACACCGGGGAGCTGTTTTTT
>TRBV3-1/TRBV3-2|-|-|TRBJ1-5
CASSQGGRQPQHF
TGTGCCAGCAGCCAAGGCGGAAGACAGCCCCAGCATTTT
>TRBV28|TRBD1|once|TRBJ1-4
CASSGDRVEKLFF
TGTGCCAGCAGTGGGGACAGGGTTGAAAAACTGTTTTTT
>TRBV7-3|TRBD1|-|TRBJ1-2
CASSNWTGGSYGYTF
TGTGCCAGCAGCAACTGGACAGGGGGCTCCTATGGCTACACCTTC
>TRBV11-2|-|-|TRBJ2-7
CASSSQGLEQYF
TGTGCCAGCAGCTCCCAGGGGCTGGAGCAGTACTTC
>TRBV18|-|-|TRBJ1-5
CASSFDRNSNQPQHF
TGTGCCAGCTCATTTGACAGGAATAGCAATCAGCCCCAGCATTTT
>TRBV30|TRBD1|-|TRBJ1-2
CAWSTKGQGPNYGYTF
TGTGCCTGGAGTACAAAGGGACAGGGACCTAACTATGGCTACACCTTC
>TRBV28|-|-|TRBJ2-1
CASSRSGEQFF
TGTGCCAGCAGCCGGAGTGGGGAGCAGTTCTTC
>TRBV9|TRBD2|-|TRBJ2-3
CASSTPLGASGGAQNTDTQYF
TGTGCCAGCAGCACACCCCTAGGGGCTAGCGGGGGGGCGCAAAACACAGATACGCAGTATTTT
>TRBV13|-|few|TRBJ2-3
CASSTYRRVSNTDTQYF
TGTGCCAGCAGCACGTATCGTCGGGTATCCAACACAGATACGCAGTATTTT
>TRBV6-5|-|-|TRBJ1-3
CASLLGPGGNTIYF
TGTGCCAGCTTACTAGGCCCGGGAGGAAACACCATATATTTT
>TRBV6-5|-|few|TRBJ1-6
CASSYSRDSPLHF
TGTGCCAGCAGTTACTCGAGGGATTCACCCCTCCACTTT
>TRBV5-6|-|-|TRBJ2-3
CASSLARPTDTQYF
TGTGCCAGCAGCTTGGCGCGCCCCACAGATACGCAGTATTTT
>TRBV5-4|TRBD2|-|TRBJ2-5
CASSLHPSGGARETQYF
TGTGCCAGCAGCTTGCACCCTAGCGGGGGAGCCAGAGAGACCCAGTACTTC
>TRBV5-1|TRBD1|-|TRBJ1-2
CASSLGGQDRAYGYTF
TGCGCCAGCAGCTTAGGGGGTCAGGACAGGGCCTATGGCTACACCTTC
>TRBV7-3|-|-|TRBJ1-1
CASSLSGGTSYPEAFF
TGTGCCAGCAGCTTAAGCGGGGGGACCTCATATCCTGAAGCTTTCTTT
>TRBV19|-|-|TRBJ1-2
CASSIRTGGYTF
TGTGCCAGTAGTATCCGCACTGGTGGCTACACCTTC
>TRBV3-1/TRBV3-2|TRBD2|-|TRBJ2-5
CASSQGLAGGPQETQYF
TGTGCCAGCAGCCAAGGTTTAGCGGGGGGGCCCCAAGAGACCCAGTACTTC
>TRBV27|-|once|TRBJ1-4
CASSFRDPNEKLFF
TGTGCCAGCAGTTTCCGGGATCCGAATGAAAAACTGTTTTTT
>TRBV11-3|TRBD1|-|TRBJ2-1
CASSVRQGSYNEQFF
TGTGCCAGCAGCGTCCGACAGGGCTCCTACAATGAGCAGTTCTTC
>TRBV2|-|-|TRBJ2-1
CASSARDNEQFF
TGTGCCAGCAGCGCCAGGGACAATGAGCAGTTCTTC
>TRBV7-2|-|-|TRBJ1-4
CASSLGGSRATNEKLFF
TGTGCCAGCAGCTTAGGGGGTAGCAGGGCTACTAATGAAAAACTGTTTTTT
>TRBV5-1|-|-|TRBJ2-3
CASSLGRGRLDNTDTQYF
TGCGCCAGCAGCTTGGGGAGGGGGCGCTTAGACAACACAGATACGCAGTATTTT
>TRBV5-5|TRBD1|-|TRBJ1-1
CASSSRDRADTEAFF
TGTGCCAGCAGCTCCCGGGACAGGGCTGACACTGAAGCTTTCTTT
>TRBV11-2|TRBD1|-|TRBJ1-5
CASSLDREAYSNQPQHF
TGTGCCAGCAGCTTGGACAGGGAGGCTTATAGCAATCAGCCCCAGCATTTT
>TRBV4-1|TRBD1|-|TRBJ1-5
CASSQGTGNGVQPQHF
TGCGCCAGCAGCCAAGGGACAGGGAACGGGGTTCAGCCCCAGCATTTT
>TRBV7-9|-|few|TRBJ1-6
CASSSRVSPLHF
TGTGCCAGCAGCTCCCGCGTTTCACCCCTCCACTTT
>TRBV2|-|-|TRBJ1-5
CASSDGAEPQHF
TGTGCCAGCAGTGATGGGGCGGAGCCCCAGCATTTT